The TCR beta chain under discussion was sequenced for a study of cytomegalovirus exposure and HLA in healthy donors. The study, taken as a whole, reports: TCR beta chain V- and J-gene trimming was linked, in a later analysis, to a missense variant in DCLRE1C.

With regard to this clone: What it recognizes is unknown.

Germline V gives CDR1 SGHNT, CDR2 YENEEA. The trim removed 5 bases at V and 3 bases at J, leaving 5 bases unmatched. This CDR3 is built from 14 residues. The PCR made use of 60 Vbeta and 13 Jbeta primers. Clones were sequenced by immunoSEQ multiplex PCR, and TCRdb holds only the in-frame ones, with some missing. The data show about 120,000 clones, roughly four fifths seen once. This clonotype was obtained from a woman aged 40-49 years in good health and CMV-seronegative. The gene calls are TRBV11-3 and TRBJ2-7; the match to TRBD2 covers 9 bases. The sequenced material came from PBMCs. The CDR3 region has the DNA TGTGCCAGCAGCCAAGAGACTAGCGGCTACGAGCAGTACTTC. Translated, it gives CASSQETSGYEQYF.